The present TCR beta chain was sequenced within a study of blood T cell repertoires in COVID-19 (dated by TCRdb to about 2020). About the investigation overall: The collaborator samples originated in the United States, Italy and Spain and spanned the acute and convalescent phases of COVID-19. Nearly every sample came with metadata listing a de-identified subject ID, COVID-19 status, age in years and sex. The repertoires were made available in a free public database intended to serve as a resource for research on the immune response to SARS-CoV-2. The material from the prospective study consisted of cDNA or gDNA derived from T cells, B-cell-depleted T cells, or PBMCs. The samples were drawn from the first 160 participants of the ongoing ImmuneRACE study and from over 950 subjects provided by 6 global collaborators. Subjects who had been exposed to COVID-19, were actively infected with it, or had recovered from it provided the deeply sampled blood TCRbeta repertoires that made up the dataset. Where HLA class I and class II types were available, the types were taken from metadata supplied by the sample provider, not from assay-based typing. Study-wide conclusions, independent of this receptor: The amount of clinical and demographic metadata varied by source and participant and was provided uncurated.

As to this clone: Its antigen is still unknown. Base qualities are not provided; no much larger clone lies one nucleotide away.

Per the germline V gene (reference sequence), DFQATT is the CDR1 and SNEGSKA is the CDR2. The CDR3 covers 11 residues, taking in both the cysteine and the phenylalanine. Solely the CDR3 DNA is kept, with 33 bases framed from the first base. V trim: 5 bases; J trim: 3 bases; unmatched bases: 1. TCRbeta CDR3 regions were amplified from genomic DNA by means of the immunoSEQ Assay, a bias-controlled multiplex PCR. On the study's bioinformatics: Within the assay, amplification of reference gene primers was used to estimate how many nucleated cells each sample contained. Sequence reads were collapsed and filtered to measure the absolute abundance of every unique TCRbeta CDR3 rearrangement. For each sample, productive Simpson clonality was calculated as the square root of Simpson's diversity index over productive rearrangements. Drawn from immuneACCESS, this table holds only the in-frame rearrangements with V and J called that TCRdb kept. Clones are partly lost; checked studies trace under half to an unresolved V gene and leave the rest unexplained. V, J and clone size were drawn from that table, and D and trimming were deduced from the DNA. The sample has roughly 67,000 clones on record, roughly 80% of them singletons. The top ten constitute about 6.4% of the sample.

Each collaborating institution followed its own protocols to collect whole blood in K2EDTA tubes. Collaborator samples were shipped for TCRbeta analysis as frozen whole blood, isolated PBMCs, or DNA extracted from either sample type. The source material was peripheral blood. The TCR comes from a woman in her fifties or sixties with active or convalescent COVID-19. The sequence links TRBV20-1 to TRBJ2-7, with 7 central nucleotides matching TRBD2. This receptor carries the CDR3 CSAASGYEQYF. The sequenced DNA: TGCAGTGCTGCTAGCGGCTACGAGCAGTACTTC.